These 20 T cell receptor beta chains originate from one sample sequenced in a study of CD8+ T cells in alopecia areata. It was cDNA, reverse transcribed from extracted RNA, that served as the sequencing template. The repertoire was sequenced with immunoSEQ multiplex PCR; TCRdb's copy has only in-frame clones and lacks some. This table has about 120,000 clones, about 50% appearing once. Sequencing input: NKG2D-low CD8+ T cells sorted from blood. The receptor set was obtained from a human donor with alopecia areata.

The V gene is TRBV29-1, the J gene TRBJ2-4, with a tentative D call TRBD1 (5 bases). V was cut by 5 bases and J by 0 bases, with 11 bases left in between. Germline CDR1 and CDR2: SQVTM and ANQGSEA. CDR3 length: 14 amino acids. The CDR3 sequence is CSVSGSRAKNIQYF. As DNA, the CDR3 is TGCAGCGTTTCAGGGTCGCGAGCCAAAAACATTCAGTACTTC.

This clone occurred a few times. CDR3 DNA sequence: TGCAGCGTTGTCGAAGGGACTAGCAATCAGCCCCAGCATTTT. Translated, it gives CSVVEGTSNQPQHF. This chain uses TRBV29-1 with TRBJ1-5; maybe TRBD1 (5 bases). Germline V gene lookup returns CDR1 SQVTM and CDR2 ANQGSEA. The CDR3 consists of 14 residues. The ends were cut back, 4 bases at V and 0 bases at J, with 10 bases in the middle.

The rearrangement uses TRBV29-1 and TRBJ2-1; D not certain. Germline values: CDR1 SQVTM, CDR2 ANQGSEA. With 8 bases removed from V and 9 bases from J, the gap between germline ends came to 11 bases. The CDR3 is made up of 10 amino acids. The CDR3 DNA follows: TGCAGCTTCAAAGGAAGTGAGCAGTTCTTC. Translation: CSFKGSEQFF.

The genes are TRBV30 and TRBJ2-7, with D uncertain. The CDR3 is 12 residues long. The V gene's germline CDR1 is GTSNPN and CDR2 SVGIG (reference sequence). Trimming cost V 3 bases and J 2 bases, with 8 bases left between them. The CDR3: CAWRGSAYEQYF. The CDR3 DNA reads TGTGCCTGGAGGGGTTCAGCCTACGAGCAGTACTTC.

The J gene is TRBJ2-5, the V gene TRBV2, with D unresolved. The CDR3 covers 12 residues. V lost 6 bases to trimming and J lost 1 base, with 6 bases between them. Germline CDR1 reads SNHLY; CDR2 reads FYNNEI. CDR3 residues: CASRNAQETQYF. Written as DNA, the CDR3 is TGTGCCAGCAGGAACGCCCAAGAGACCCAGTACTTC.

In this sample, this clone turned up a few times. The chain joins TRBV29-1 to TRBJ2-7; TRBD1 matches 8 bases. The CDR3 length is 13 residues. With 7 bases clipped from V and 4 bases from J, the junction kept 9 bases outside the gene matches. From germline, CDR1 is SQVTM and CDR2 ANQGSEA. The CDR3: CSAGQGTGYEQYF. The CDR3 DNA is TGCAGCGCCGGACAGGGAACAGGGTACGAGCAGTACTTC.

This clone was seen a handful of times. V and J are TRBV14 and TRBJ1-2; D is possibly TRBD1 (5 bases). Trimming stripped 4 bases from V and 2 bases from J, with 8 bases between. The CDR3 has 13 amino acids. The germline CDR1 and CDR2 sequences are SGHDN and FVKESK. This CDR3 is CASSRGTNYGYTF. The CDR3 DNA reads as TGTGCCAGCAGCCGTGGGACGAACTATGGCTACACCTTC.

The V and J genes are TRBV28 and TRBJ1-1; possible D gene TRBD1, 5 bases. The CDR3 runs to 14 residues. V lost 3 bases to trimming and J lost 3 bases, with 11 bases between them. Germline values: CDR1 MDHEN, CDR2 SYDVKM. CDR3 region: CASSFQGAHTEAFF. The CDR3 region has the DNA TGTGCCAGCAGTTTCCAAGGGGCTCACACTGAAGCTTTCTTT.

In this sample, this clone turned up a few times. The chain links TRBV27 to TRBJ2-7; TRBD1 aligns across 8 bases. The CDR3 length is 12 residues. V lost 6 bases to trimming and J lost 3 bases; unmatched junction nucleotides: 1. Germline V gene sequence: CDR1 MNHEY, CDR2 SMNVEV (reference sequence). The CDR3 DNA sequence: TGTGCCAGCAGAACAGGGGGCTACGAGCAGTACTTC. Its protein is CASRTGGYEQYF.

The chain carries TRBV29-1 and TRBJ2-2; D gene uncertain. V was shortened by 2 bases and J by 4 bases, with 5 bases between the two germline ends. The CDR3 has 12 residues. Per the germline V gene, CDR1 is SQVTM and CDR2 is ANQGSEA. The chain's CDR3 is CSVERGTGELFF. The CDR3 DNA reads as TGCAGCGTTGAAAGAGGCACCGGGGAGCTGTTTTTT.

The V call is TRBV29-1, the J call TRBJ2-3; 10 bases are a match to TRBD2. CDR1 is SQVTM and CDR2 is ANQGSEA in the germline V gene. This CDR3 spans 16 amino acids. V shed 3 bases, J shed 4 bases, and the junction held 10 bases outside the gene matches. CDR3 sequence: CSVEGTASGGADTQYF. CDR3 sequence (DNA): TGCAGCGTTGAGGGTACGGCTAGCGGGGGCGCAGATACGCAGTATTTT.

The CDR3 sequence is CASSDADTQYF. The CDR3 nucleotides read TGTGCCAGCAGTGATGCAGATACGCAGTATTTT. The V and J genes are TRBV2 and TRBJ2-3; D remains unclear. The CDR3 has 11 residues. Germline V gene data show CDR1 as SNHLY and CDR2 as FYNNEI. V was shortened by 3 bases and J by 4 bases, with 2 bases between the two germline ends.

The CDR3 coding sequence is TGTGCCAGCAGCTCTTTAGCAAATGAGCAGTTCTTC. Protein product: CASSSLANEQFF. V gene TRBV7-6 combines with J gene TRBJ2-1; no reliable D call. Germline V lookup: CDR1 SGHVS, CDR2 FNYEAQ. The CDR3 has 12 residues. Trimming stripped 4 bases from V and 7 bases from J, with 8 bases between.

CDR3: CASSRVFRDLAFF. The CDR3 nucleotides are TGTGCCAGCAGCCGCGTATTCCGGGACTTAGCTTTCTTT. The chain combines TRBV14 with TRBJ1-1; D is possibly TRBD1 (5 bases). Germline V lookup: CDR1 SGHDN, CDR2 FVKESK. CDR3 length: 13 amino acids. The ends were cut back, 4 bases at V and 10 bases at J, with 16 bases in the middle.

This clone was observed a few times. The chain is built from TRBV29-1 and TRBJ2-1; tentatively, D is TRBD2 (6 bases). The germline V gene has CDR1 SQVTM and CDR2 ANQGSEA. Trimming cost V 4 bases and J 6 bases, with 7 bases left between them. CDR3 length: 11 amino acids. CDR3 nucleotides: TGCAGCGTTGGGCGGGGCAATGAGCAGTTCTTC. It encodes CSVGRGNEQFF.

The chain employs TRBV25-1 and TRBJ2-1, with 9 positions matching TRBD1. Trimming cost V 7 bases and J 6 bases; bases outside gene matches: 4. The CDR3 has 13 amino acids. Germline CDR1 and CDR2: MGHDK and SYGVNS. This CDR3 reads CASTGDRVNEQFF. DNA for the CDR3: TGTGCCAGCACTGGGGACAGGGTCAATGAGCAGTTCTTC.

This rearrangement joins TRBV29-1 to TRBJ2-5; 8 bases match TRBD1. J lost 5 bases, V lost 5 bases, and 10 bases had no gene match. In germline, CDR1 is SQVTM, CDR2 ANQGSEA. The CDR3 sequence is 14 residues long. The CDR3 spells CSVPDQGAGETQYF. The CDR3, as DNA: TGCAGCGTTCCGGACCAGGGGGCTGGGGAGACCCAGTACTTC.

The J gene is TRBJ2-7, the V gene TRBV27; D possibly corresponds to TRBD1 (7 bases). The germline V and J ends were trimmed by 8 bases and 5 bases, with 16 bases remaining between them. The CDR3 is made up of 13 amino acids. Germline V CDR1 and CDR2: MNHEY, SMNVEV (reference sequence). The CDR3 is CASGRTGRHEQYF. DNA of the CDR3: TGTGCCAGCGGGAGGACAGGAAGGCACGAGCAGTACTTC.

This clone was observed a few times. V gene TRBV2 combines with J gene TRBJ2-3; weak D call: TRBD1 (6 bases). CDR1 is SNHLY, CDR2 FYNNEI, per germline. CDR3 size: 14 residues. Trimming took 10 bases from V and 2 from J, leaving 16 bases between them. Here the CDR3 reads CATIWRTDTDTQYF. CDR3 sequence (DNA): TGTGCCACCATCTGGCGGACAGACACAGATACGCAGTATTTT.

This clone has just a few counts. The chain couples TRBV29-1 to TRBJ1-2; the D gene is possibly TRBD1 (5 bases). Per the germline V gene, CDR1 is SQVTM and CDR2 is ANQGSEA. The CDR3 sequence is 12 residues long. V lost 6 bases and J 4 bases, leaving 12 bases between the germline ends. CDR3 DNA sequence: TGCAGCGTAGGGACGGAACCCTATGGCTACACCTTC. It specifies CSVGTEPYGYTF.